The 5 T cell receptor beta chains given below trace back to one sample, sequenced in a study of cytomegalovirus exposure and HLA in healthy donors. The PCR ran on 60 Vbeta and 13 Jbeta primers. Measured with immunoSEQ multiplex PCR; TCRdb has only the in-frame clones, and not every one. The sample records 150,000 to 200,000 clones, around four fifths being singletons. Input material: PBMCs. These receptor sequences come from a man between 18 and 35 years old in good health and CMV-seropositive.

J is TRBJ1-5 and V is TRBV30; D unresolved. V gave up 1 base and J gave up 1 base, with 5 bases separating them. CDR3 length: 13 residues. Germline V CDR1 and CDR2: GTSNPN, SVGIG (reference sequence). CDR3 protein: CAWSGQSNQPQHF. CDR3 nucleotide sequence: TGTGCCTGGAGTGGACAAAGCAATCAGCCCCAGCATTTT.

The chain couples TRBV7-9 to TRBJ2-1, with D possibly TRBD2 on 6 matching bases. V was trimmed by 2 bases and J by 2 bases, leaving 16 bases between them. The CDR3 has 17 residues. The germline gives CDR1 SEHNR, CDR2 FQNEAQ (reference sequence). The CDR3 DNA is TGTGCCAGCAGCTTATGGTTTGCGGGCGGGGCCTACAATGAGCAGTTCTTC. Its protein is CASSLWFAGGAYNEQFF.

The chain carries TRBV4-1 and TRBJ2-7, with D tentatively TRBD2 (6 bases). V dropped 1 base and J dropped 4 bases, with 11 bases sitting between them. The CDR3 sequence is 14 residues long. Germline-derived CDR1 and CDR2 are MGHRA and YSYEKL. The CDR3: CASSQGLVGYEQYF. In DNA, the CDR3 is TGCGCCAGCAGCCAAGGACTAGTAGGGTACGAGCAGTACTTC.

This clone was detected a few times. The V gene is TRBV13, the J gene TRBJ2-3; 7 bases are shared with TRBD2. Germline V gene sequence: CDR1 PRHDT, CDR2 FYEKMQ (reference sequence). The CDR3 is 16 amino acids. Germline trimming cut 6 bases from V and 4 bases from J; bases unmatched to any gene: 13. The CDR3 loop is CASSHRGDPRADTQYF. The CDR3 DNA reads TGTGCCAGCAGTCACCGGGGGGATCCTCGGGCAGATACGCAGTATTTT.

The gene calls are TRBV4-1 and TRBJ1-2, with unresolved D. V lost 0 bases and J lost 4, with 9 bases in between. Germline V gene data show CDR1 as MGHRA and CDR2 as YSYEKL. CDR3 length: 14 residues. The CDR3 DNA is TGCGCCAGCAGCCAAGATGAGAACAGCTATGGCTACACCTTC. As protein: CASSQDENSYGYTF.